This TCR beta chain comes out of a study of shared clonotypes between healthy human individuals. Whole-study context: The donor group consisted of a couple of women and a few men, aged 18 to 49. Overall study results and limits: Clonotype sharing across four donors was observed for around 5% of naive CD4 clonotypes. Non-shared clonotypes showed lower generation probabilities than clonotypes common to all four donors.

Germline V gene data show CDR1 as SGHVS and CDR2 as FQNEAQ. V was trimmed by 5 bases and J by 4 bases, leaving 9 bases between them. This CDR3 is 14 amino acids long. TCRdb's copy holds only in-frame clones and misses some; the assay was immunoSEQ multiplex PCR. The profile shows 2 million to 2.5 million clones, approximately 94% of them singletons. Of note for this clone: The antigen remains unidentified.

Naivety among CD8 cells was defined by CD45RO negativity and positive CCR7 selection, thereby excluding terminally differentiated effector memory CD45RA+ cells. The source material was naive CD8+ T cells from PBMCs. The genes are TRBV7-8 and TRBJ2-6; D gene unclear. The sequence derives from a man in his late teens or twenties in good health. Some clones in this sample may be carry-over from other donors' samples. Here the CDR3 DNA reads TGTGCCAGCAGCCTTACTTGGGGGGCCAACGTCCTGACTTTC. As protein: CASSLTWGANVLTF.